The 29 T cell receptor beta chains below all came from one sample that was sequenced in a study of blood T cell repertoires in COVID-19 (dated by TCRdb to the early 2020s). The library came from the immunoSEQ multiplex PCR assay. The table comes from immuneACCESS by way of TCRdb, which keeps in-frame sequences with V and J called. Part of the clones is missing from these tables; in studies checked, under half for an unresolved V gene and the rest for unknown reasons. For this sample there are about 250,000 clones; 65% to 90% appear just once. About 1.7% of the sample rests with the top ten. Sequenced input: PBMCs or T cells enriched from blood (not recorded which). Every receptor here comes from a man aged 35 to 55 who had recovered from COVID-19.

The chain links TRBV4-1 to TRBJ1-3; 10 bases match TRBD1. The junction had 12 bases not matched to a gene; V was cut back by 6 bases and J by 4 bases. This CDR3 has 17 amino acids. Germline CDR1 and CDR2: MGHRA and YSYEKL. The CDR3 nucleotides are TGCGCCAGCAGGTCGTTCGTGGGGACAGGGGTCGGAAACACCATATATTTT. Protein sequence: CASRSFVGTGVGNTIYF.

In DNA form, the CDR3 reads TGTGCCATCAGTGAAGTCGCTAGCCTCACCGGGGAGCTGTTTTTT. Translated, it gives CAISEVASLTGELFF. The rearrangement links TRBV10-3 to TRBJ2-2, with TRBD2 as a possible D gene (5 bases). Germline loops: CDR1 ENHRY, CDR2 SYGVKD. The CDR3 runs 15 residues. The ends were cut back, 3 bases at V and 4 bases at J, with 12 bases in the middle.

The chain carries TRBV27 and TRBJ1-1; 10 bases agree with TRBD1. The ends lost 4 bases at V and 5 bases at J; junction bases unmatched: 10. This CDR3 spans 16 amino acids. CDR1 is MNHEY and CDR2 is SMNVEV in the germline V gene (reference sequence). The CDR3, as DNA: TGTGCCAGCAGTTCCATGTGGACAGGGGGAAGAACTGAAGCTTTCTTT. It is translated as CASSSMWTGGRTEAFF.

The sample holds one count of this clone. This chain joins TRBV4-1 and TRBJ2-2, with 12 bases fitting TRBD2. Trimming at V came to 4 bases and at J to 7 bases, leaving 7 bases not matched to a gene. Germline V gives CDR1 MGHRA, CDR2 YSYEKL. This CDR3 comprises 16 residues. CDR3 bases: TGCGCCAGCAGCCTCTTCCTAGCGGGGGGGATCGGGGAGCTGTTTTTT. Translation gives CASSLFLAGGIGELFF.

This clone has just a few counts. The V call is TRBV10-3, the J call TRBJ2-4; D remains unclear. Germline CDR1 and CDR2: ENHRY and SYGVKD. The CDR3 spans 14 residues. Trimming left V 0 bases short and J 5 bases short, with 8 bases between. The CDR3 loop is CAISESSRENIQYF. In nucleotides, the CDR3 is TGTGCCATCAGTGAGTCGAGTCGGGAAAACATTCAGTACTTC.

The CDR3, as DNA: TGCGCCAGCAGTTGGGGCAGGGGGACCCTCTATGGCTACACCTTC. Protein: CASSWGRGTLYGYTF. The rearrangement joins TRBV5-1 to TRBJ1-2; 7 bases are shared with TRBD1. The CDR3 has 15 amino acids. CDR1 SGHRS and CDR2 YFSETQ come from the germline V gene. V lost 5 bases to trimming and J lost 4 bases; unmatched junction nucleotides: 11.

The rearrangement uses TRBV11-3 and TRBJ1-5; the D gene is possibly TRBD1 (5 bases). Per germline, CDR1 SGHNT and CDR2 YENEEA. Trimming cost V 4 bases and J 5 bases, with 15 bases left between them. The CDR3 spans 15 residues. The CDR3 DNA reads TGTGCCAGCAGCTCCCAGGGTCCGGCGGATCAGCCCCAGCATTTT. Translated, it gives CASSSQGPADQPQHF.

The genes are TRBV7-2 and TRBJ2-1; no reliable D call. This CDR3 spans 14 amino acids. Germline V gives CDR1 SGHTA, CDR2 FQGNSA. V was shortened by 2 bases and J by 8 bases, with 13 bases between the two germline ends. The CDR3 nucleotides are TGTGCCAGCAGCTTATTTACCTTAGCCCATGAGCAGTTCTTC. Amino acids: CASSLFTLAHEQFF.

The rearrangement uses TRBV7-2 and TRBJ1-1, with D possibly matching TRBD1 (6 bases). This CDR3 comprises 16 residues. V lost 3 bases and J lost 6, with 20 bases in between. The germline V gene has CDR1 SGHTA and CDR2 FQGNSA. CDR3 region: CASSLRPYGQFSEAFF. The CDR3 DNA reads as TGTGCCAGCAGCTTGAGACCCTATGGACAGTTTTCTGAAGCTTTCTTT.

The CDR3 DNA is TGTGCCGCCTCTGAAAAAACTCCCCGGAGGGAGTTCTTC. Its protein is CAASEKTPRREFF. V is TRBV27 and J is TRBJ2-1, with D possibly matching TRBD2 (6 bases). V was shortened by 11 bases and J by 14 bases, with 25 bases between the two germline ends. CDR1 is MNHEY and CDR2 is SMNVEV in the germline V gene (reference sequence). This CDR3 contains 13 residues.

The chain combines TRBV16 with TRBJ1-6; 9 bases align to TRBD1. CDR1 is KGHSY and CDR2 is FQNENV in the germline V gene. The CDR3 loop spans 13 amino acids. V was clipped by 10 bases and J by 10 bases; unmatched bases: 8. For the CDR3, the DNA is TGTGCCACCGCCGGGACAGGGAACTCACCCCTCCACTTT. Translating it yields CATAGTGNSPLHF. The variable domain in full, with the rest retrieved from reference TRBV16 and TRBJ1-6, is GEEVAQTPKHLVRGEGQKAKLYCAPIKGHSYVFWYQQVLKNEFKFLISFQNENVFDETGMPKERFSAKCLPNSPCSLEIQATKLEDSAVYFCATAGTGNSPLHFGNGTRLTVT.

This clone was recorded only once. The gene calls are TRBV19 and TRBJ1-1, with 7 bases identical to TRBD1. CDR3 length: 14 residues. CDR1 LNHDA and CDR2 SQIVND come from the germline V gene (reference sequence). J was trimmed by 11 bases and V by 6 bases; bases with no gene match: 15. The CDR3 DNA reads TGTGCCAGTAGACCAACCGGGACAGCGGAGAGGGCTTTCTTT. Its translation: CASRPTGTAERAFF.

V and J are TRBV25-1 and TRBJ1-6; no reliable D call. In germline, CDR1 is MGHDK, CDR2 SYGVNS. Trimming took 6 bases from V and 6 from J, leaving 9 bases between them. The CDR3 consists of 13 residues. CDR3 nucleotides: TGTGCCAGCAGAGCCGGGGTTAATTCACCCCTCCACTTT. Translating gives CASRAGVNSPLHF. Full variable domain (rest looked up from reference TRBV25-1 and TRBJ1-6): EADIYQTPRYLVIGTGKKITLECSQTMGHDKMYWYQQDPGMELHLIHYSYGVNSTEKGDLSSESTVSRIRTEHFPLTLESARPSHTSQYLCASRAGVNSPLHFGNGTRLTVT.

This clone was observed a handful of times. The chain joins TRBV11-2 to TRBJ2-1; TRBD2 agrees at 13 bases. CDR3 length equals 15 residues. Germline V gives CDR1 SGHAT, CDR2 FQNNGV. The V gene end was trimmed by 1 base and the J gene end by 7 bases; junction bases not matched to a gene: 1. Written as DNA, the CDR3 is TGTGCCAGCAGCTTAGGGGGACTAGCGGGAAATGAGCAGTTCTTC. It yields the protein CASSLGGLAGNEQFF.

This chain uses TRBV11-2 with TRBJ2-3; D gene unclear. Between the trimmed V and J ends, which lost 2 bases and 5 bases, there was a span of 2 bases. The CDR3 contains 11 residues. Looked up from germline, CDR1 is SGHAT and CDR2 is FQNNGV. CDR3 region: CASSLRDTQYF. The CDR3 DNA follows: TGTGCCAGCAGCTTACGAGATACGCAGTATTTT.

The rearrangement joins TRBV7-7 to TRBJ2-5; tentatively, D is TRBD2 (6 bases). CDR1 is SSHAT and CDR2 is FNYEAQ in the germline V gene (reference sequence). V was clipped by 1 base and J by 7 bases, with 10 bases between them. The CDR3 length is 13 residues. The CDR3: CASSLDGSLTQYF. The CDR3 nucleotides read TGTGCCAGCAGCTTAGACGGGAGTCTGACCCAGTACTTC.

This rearrangement joins TRBV18 to TRBJ1-2; D is unclear. The CDR3 is 14 residues long. Germline V gene data show CDR1 as KGHSH and CDR2 as LQKENI. V was cut by 3 bases and J by 2 bases, with 10 bases left in between. The CDR3 DNA reads TGTGCCAGCTCACCCCCTTCGGGAAACTATGGCTACACCTTC. Its translation: CASSPPSGNYGYTF.

The chain links TRBV7-8 to TRBJ2-5; 9 bases line up with TRBD1. CDR1 and CDR2 from the germline V gene are SGHVS and FQNEAQ. This CDR3 is built from 14 residues. V lost 1 base, J lost 5 bases, and 2 bases stayed unmatched. The CDR3 DNA follows: TGTGCCAGCAGCTTAGGGACAGGGGTCGAGACCCAGTACTTC. Residues: CASSLGTGVETQYF.

The chain joins TRBV11-2 to TRBJ2-7; D uncertain. With 0 bases removed from V and 0 bases from J, the gap between germline ends came to 6 bases. In germline, CDR1 is SGHAT, CDR2 FQNNGV. This CDR3 spans 14 amino acids. The CDR3 DNA reads as TGTGCCAGCAGCTTAGACAGTTCCTCCTACGAGCAGTACTTC. It is translated as CASSLDSSSYEQYF. Full variable domain (remainder filled in from reference TRBV11-2 and TRBJ2-7): EAGVAQSPRYKIIEKRQSVAFWCNPISGHATLYWYQQILGQGPKLLIQFQNNGVVDDSQLPKDRFSAERLKGVDSTLKIQPAKLEDSAVYLCASSLDSSSYEQYFGPGTRLTVT.

This chain joins TRBV4-3 and TRBJ1-1; 7 bases map to TRBD1. The CDR3 totals 13 residues. CDR1 and CDR2 (germline): LGHNA, YSLEER. The J segment lost 7 bases and the V segment lost 5 bases, leaving 7 bases of the junction unmatched. CDR3 nucleotide sequence: TGCGCCAGCAGCAACATCCAGGGGGGTGAAGCTTTCTTT. Its translation is CASSNIQGGEAFF.

The gene calls are TRBV5-1 and TRBJ2-1, with TRBD1 as a possible D gene (5 bases). CDR3 size: 12 residues. V lost 7 bases to trimming and J lost 6 bases, with 11 bases between them. Germline V gene lookup returns CDR1 SGHRS and CDR2 YFSETQ. CDR3 in amino acids: CASYDSPNEQFF. The CDR3 nucleotides are TGCGCCAGCTATGACAGCCCCAATGAGCAGTTCTTC.

This rearrangement joins TRBV7-9 to TRBJ1-4; 7 positions match TRBD1. This CDR3 has 13 residues. V dropped 5 bases and J dropped 5; count of bases not matched to a gene: 2. CDR1 SEHNR and CDR2 FQNEAQ come from the germline V gene (reference sequence). DNA for the CDR3: TGTGCCAGCAGCGGGGACAGCAATGAAAAACTGTTTTTT. This sequence encodes CASSGDSNEKLFF.

This rearrangement joins TRBV10-1 to TRBJ1-1; D remains ambiguous. This CDR3 has 13 residues. V was trimmed by 7 bases and J by 4 bases, leaving 13 bases between them. CDR1 is WNHNN and CDR2 is SYGVQD in the germline V gene (reference sequence). DNA for the CDR3: TGCGCCAGCACACGGGGTGTCCCCACTGAAGCTTTCTTT. Its translation: CASTRGVPTEAFF.

This rearrangement joins TRBV4-1 to TRBJ1-1, with 8 bases matching TRBD1. The ends lost 1 base at V and 6 bases at J; junction bases unmatched: 7. The CDR3 totals 15 residues. Looked up from germline, CDR1 is MGHRA and CDR2 is YSYEKL. CDR3 sequence (DNA): TGCGCCAGCAGCCAAGTAGGACAGGGACGGTCTGAAGCTTTCTTT. The encoded protein is CASSQVGQGRSEAFF.

V and J are TRBV28 and TRBJ2-4, with D hard to call. V dropped 8 bases and J dropped 4 bases, with 12 bases sitting between them. Germline V gene data show CDR1 as MDHEN and CDR2 as SYDVKM. The CDR3 extends over 13 amino acids. The DNA for the CDR3 is TGTGCCAGCCGTTCATTAGAGAAAAACATTCAGTACTTC. It encodes CASRSLEKNIQYF.

This sequence joins TRBV18 and TRBJ2-7; the match to TRBD1 covers 7 bases. Germline lookup yields CDR1 KGHSH and CDR2 LQKENI. The V segment lost 4 bases and the J segment 2 bases; nucleotides outside the gene matches: 8. The CDR3 is 15 amino acids. The CDR3 bases are TGTGCCAGCTCACGAAGGACAGGAAAGGCCTACGAGCAGTACTTC. It is translated as CASSRRTGKAYEQYF.

The V call is TRBV5-1, the J call TRBJ1-4, with D unresolved. With 0 bases removed from V and 8 bases from J, the gap between germline ends came to 11 bases. Looked up from germline, CDR1 is SGHRS and CDR2 is YFSETQ. CDR3 length: 14 amino acids. CDR3 sequence: CASSLEDSGEKLFF. Written as DNA, the CDR3 is TGCGCCAGCAGCTTGGAAGACTCGGGGGAAAAACTGTTTTTT.

This chain links TRBV5-5 with TRBJ2-7; 7 bases agree with TRBD1. CDR1 is SGHKS, CDR2 YYEKEE, per germline (reference sequence). Losses at the gene ends were 0 bases for V and 2 bases for J; bases not matched to a gene: 2. The CDR3 spans 14 residues. The DNA of the CDR3 is TGTGCCAGCAGCTTGGCGACAGGGACCTACGAGCAGTACTTC. Protein product: CASSLATGTYEQYF.

The rearrangement joins TRBV5-1 to TRBJ1-2; 7 bases map to TRBD1. Germline CDR1 and CDR2: SGHRS and YFSETQ. V lost 3 bases and J lost 4; bases outside the gene matches: 3. The CDR3 covers 13 residues. The DNA for the CDR3 is TGCGCCAGCAGCTCTGACAGGGCCTATGGCTACACCTTC. Translating it yields CASSSDRAYGYTF.